This T cell receptor (beta chain) was captured in a study of OX40 agonist ivuxolimab in advanced cancers. The overall study: Partial responses were observed in three patients, of whom one had hepatocellular carcinoma and two had cutaneous melanoma.

Of note for this clone: The same CDR3 can be traced to other DNA sequences in this sample.

From germline, CDR1 is SGHTA and CDR2 FQGNSA. V trimming: 6 bases; J trimming: 0 bases; junction bases outside the gene matches: 3. The CDR3 runs to 15 residues. Clones were sequenced by immunoSEQ multiplex PCR, and TCRdb holds only the in-frame ones, with some missing. Counted here are fewer than 80,000 clones, around 86% occurring once; the ten biggest clones make up more than 0.6%. Sequences were derived from CD4+ or CD8+ T cells sorted from blood, sampled in a trial of the OX40 agonist ivuxolimab. This clonotype was sampled from an adult with an advanced solid tumor such as melanoma, head and neck, liver or kidney cancer. The rearrangement links TRBV7-2 to TRBJ2-5, with 11 bases identical to TRBD2. CDR3 DNA: TGTGCCAGCAGTGGGACTAGCGGCTACCAAGAGACCCAGTACTTC. Its translation: CASSGTSGYQETQYF. The full variable domain, its missing parts supplied by reference TRBV7-2 and TRBJ2-5, is GAGVSQSPSNKVTEKGKDVELRCDPISGHTALYWYRQSLGQGLEFLIYFQGNSAPDKSGLPSDRFSAERTGGSVSTLTIQRTQQEDSAVYLCASSGTSGYQETQYFGPGTRLLVL.